Listed below are T cell receptor beta chains from one sample, sequenced in a study of cytomegalovirus exposure and HLA in healthy donors. This table comes from immunoSEQ multiplex PCR, and its TCRdb copy is limited to in-frame clones, with some not included. The table includes a few hundred thousand clones, 80% detected once. Sequenced: PBMCs. These receptors were collected from a girl aged 2 to 10 in good health and CMV-seronegative. CDR3s leave out the opening cysteine and the closing phenylalanine or tryptophan. The size entry is marked missing in some rows and otherwise reads once, few, many or a size class.

V: TRBV28
J: TRBJ1-2
size: .
CDR3: ASSFPETGQNYGYT

V: TRBV21-1
J: TRBJ2-7
size: .
CDR3: ASSNDRDRVSLAPYEQY

V: TRBV7-2
J: TRBJ2-7
size: .
CDR3: ASSQTGLGLADPYEQY

V: TRBV18
J: TRBJ1-1
size: .
CDR3: ASSRDRAIDPEAF

V: TRBV6-6
J: TRBJ2-1
size: .
CDR3: ASSPVAGEHNEQF

V: TRBV7-8
J: TRBJ1-2
size: .
CDR3: ASSPGTGTGYT

V: TRBV28
J: TRBJ2-1
size: .
CDR3: ASRPGSSGLWDEQF

V: TRBV2
J: TRBJ2-1
size: .
CDR3: ASSRALEQF

V: TRBV29-1
J: TRBJ2-1
size: .
CDR3: SVEVPAGAGGYNEQF

V: TRBV7-6
J: TRBJ2-1
size: .
CDR3: ASTTGLGGEQF

V: TRBV4-1
J: TRBJ2-1
size: few
CDR3: ASSLTSSEQF

V: TRBV4-1
J: TRBJ1-2
size: .
CDR3: ASSQEKPAHGYT

V: TRBV6-1
J: TRBJ1-5
size: .
CDR3: ASSESGGRYSNQPQH

V: TRBV7-6
J: TRBJ2-1
size: .
CDR3: ASSPWGGPYNEQF

V: TRBV5-1
J: TRBJ2-2
size: .
CDR3: ASSLSSGDGELF

V: TRBV5-1
J: TRBJ2-3
size: .
CDR3: ASSYESGGMDTQY

V: TRBV5-1
J: TRBJ2-1
size: once
CDR3: ASGLGGRFNEQF

V: TRBV6-1
J: TRBJ1-5
size: few
CDR3: ASSGRGSLNQPQH

V: TRBV19
J: TRBJ1-5
size: .
CDR3: ATQQGQGNQPQH

V: TRBV6-6
J: TRBJ2-7
size: .
CDR3: ASSTGLFLAFYEQY

V: TRBV7-9
J: TRBJ2-3
size: .
CDR3: ASSLEREGPTDTQY

V: TRBV9
J: TRBJ2-7
size: .
CDR3: ASSGGGYYEQY

V: TRBV9
J: TRBJ2-3
size: .
CDR3: ASSVQDSAPDTQY

V: TRBV18
J: TRBJ1-1
size: .
CDR3: ASSPIVGQMNTEAF

V: TRBV28
J: TRBJ1-3
size: .
CDR3: ASSLPSEDLSGNTIY

V: TRBV28
J: TRBJ2-7
size: .
CDR3: ASSLAAAGPYEQY

V: TRBV5-6
J: TRBJ2-1
size: .
CDR3: ASSFWRGRYNEQF

V: TRBV5-6
J: TRBJ2-7
size: .
CDR3: ASSTGGVFSYEQY

V: TRBV30
J: TRBJ1-2
size: few
CDR3: AWSVQGSHYGYT

V: TRBV6-1
J: TRBJ2-5
size: .
CDR3: ASSEPGLASETQY

V: TRBV25-1
J: TRBJ2-7
size: few
CDR3: ASSGQGFHEQY

V: TRBV4-1
J: TRBJ1-5
size: .
CDR3: ASSDRVGTGGRQPQH

V: TRBV13
J: TRBJ2-5
size: .
CDR3: ASSPRTSGGSETQY

V: TRBV13
J: TRBJ2-7
size: .
CDR3: ASSTGDLRLAGAQSYAQY

V: TRBV29-1
J: TRBJ2-7
size: .
CDR3: SVEDVWLGLGEQY

V: TRBV6-5
J: TRBJ1-4
size: few
CDR3: ASSYYPGGNEKLF

V: TRBV28
J: TRBJ2-7
size: .
CDR3: ASSSGTPYEQY

V: TRBV7-9
J: TRBJ2-5
size: .
CDR3: ASSLGQGSFRETQY

V: TRBV4-1
J: .
size: .
CDR3: ASSQATSGSYEQY

V: TRBV9
J: TRBJ1-6
size: .
CDR3: ASSPGTGGDSPLH

V: TRBV18
J: TRBJ1-5
size: once
CDR3: ASSGTDYSNQPQH

V: TRBV5-4
J: TRBJ2-1
size: .
CDR3: ASSSLPFGQGAHNEQF

V: TRBV15
J: TRBJ2-5
size: once
CDR3: ATSRDDMQETQY

V: TRBV5-1
J: TRBJ2-7
size: .
CDR3: ASSKDRGRYEQY

V: TRBV5-6
J: TRBJ1-6
size: once
CDR3: ASSLNRVKNSPLH

V: TRBV27
J: TRBJ2-5
size: .
CDR3: ASMARGQETQY

V: TRBV28
J: TRBJ2-7
size: .
CDR3: ASSLRDTYEQY

V: TRBV9
J: TRBJ2-4
size: .
CDR3: ASSPQTGRNIQY

V: TRBV5-4
J: TRBJ2-3
size: .
CDR3: ASSLLAGGDDTQY

V: TRBV19
J: TRBJ2-1
size: .
CDR3: ASSITAESYNEQF

V: TRBV30
J: TRBJ1-2
size: .
CDR3: AWSRGTGDGYT